This passage covers 32 T cell receptor beta chains from one sample sequenced in a study of neurological immune-mediated disorders. TCRdb re-called the 5' RACE reads with MiXCR, one entry per CDR3 protein. The sample lists 45,000 to 55,000 distinct CDR3 sequences, more than 5% seen once, with roughly 1.5% in the top ten. The specimen sequenced was CD4+ T cells from blood. The receptors were gathered from a woman aged 18-35 years with multiple sclerosis.

The chain links TRBV28 to TRBJ2-5; TRBD2 matches 11 bases. The CDR3 is 15 residues long. Trimming at V came to 4 bases and at J to 4 bases, leaving 5 bases not matched to a gene. The germline V gene has CDR1 MDHEN and CDR2 SYDVKM. The CDR3 DNA is TGTGCCAGCAGTTCCCGACTAGCGGGGTTAGAGACCCAGTACTTC. Protein product: CASSSRLAGLETQYF.

This chain joins TRBV19 and TRBJ2-2; D perhaps matches TRBD2 (6 bases). Trimming removed 3 bases from V and 0 bases from J, with 20 bases in between. Germline assignment: CDR1 LNHDA and CDR2 SQIVND (reference sequence). This CDR3 spans 19 amino acids. CDR3 DNA sequence: TGTGCCAGTAGTATTAGGAGTCGGGTTGGGACTGCGAACACCGGGGAGCTGTTTTTT. Translation gives CASSIRSRVGTANTGELFF.

This clonotype is labeled medium-sized. This chain joins TRBV29-1 and TRBJ2-2; D perhaps matches TRBD2 (6 bases). The CDR3 contains 15 residues. Germline V gives CDR1 SQVTM, CDR2 ANQGSEA. Trimming shortened V by 4 bases and J by 2 bases, and 14 bases separated the two germline ends. The CDR3: CSVVLGTSNTGELFF. The DNA for the CDR3 is TGCAGCGTTGTCCTGGGGACTTCTAACACCGGGGAGCTGTTTTTT.

This clonotype was detected ten times or more. The J gene is TRBJ1-3, the V gene TRBV12-3 or TRBV12-4; possibly TRBD1 for D (5 bases). This CDR3 contains 15 residues. The ends were cut back, 8 bases at V and 3 bases at J, with 17 bases in the middle. The CDR3 DNA sequence: TGTGCCAGCGCGACCGCGGGGGTAATTGGAAACACCATATATTTT. This codes for CASATAGVIGNTIYF.

This clonotype appeared many times. The chain employs TRBV6-6 and TRBJ1-2; D is uncertain. This CDR3 spans 18 amino acids. Germline V gene data show CDR1 as MNHNY and CDR2 as SVGAGI (reference sequence). Trimming removed 5 bases from V and 3 bases from J, with 25 bases in between. CDR3 sequence reads: CASSTHTRRGTEDYGYTF. In DNA, the CDR3 is TGTGCCAGCAGTACCCACACCCGCCGGGGTACAGAAGACTATGGCTACACCTTC.

In its sample, this clonotype was seen many times. The chain links TRBV15 to TRBJ2-7; TRBD1 might be the D (6 bases). With 4 bases removed from V and 1 base from J, the gap between germline ends came to 11 bases. The CDR3 contains 14 residues. In germline, CDR1 is LNHNV, CDR2 YYDKDF (reference sequence). The CDR3 nucleotides read TGTGCCACCAGCAAGGCACAGGGATCCTACGAGCAGTACTTC. Translated: CATSKAQGSYEQYF.

This clonotype was recorded a few times. This CDR3 reads CASSLRTSGTYEQYV. Here the CDR3 DNA reads TGTGCCAGCAGCCTCAGGACTAGCGGAACCTACGAGCAGTACGTC. V gene TRBV7-2 combines with J gene TRBJ2-7; 10 bases agree with TRBD2. This CDR3 region has 15 residues. J gave up 2 bases and V 5 bases, and 6 bases lay outside the gene matches. Germline loops: CDR1 SGHTA, CDR2 FQGNSA.

In its sample, this clonotype was seen many times. The chain couples TRBV4-2 to TRBJ1-2; 9 nucleotides match TRBD1. After removal of 0 bases from V and 5 bases from J, the junction contained 4 bases not matched to a gene. The germline V gene has CDR1 LGHNA and CDR2 YNFKEQ. The CDR3 totals 15 residues. CDR3 DNA: TGTGCCAGCAGCCAAGATCCTGGGACAGGGTATGGCTACACCTTC. Its translation: CASSQDPGTGYGYTF.

V gene TRBV12-3 or TRBV12-4 combines with J gene TRBJ2-7, with TRBD1 identical over 9 bases. V was clipped by 8 bases and J by 3 bases; unmatched bases: 5. The CDR3 is made up of 13 amino acids. CDR3 in amino acids: CASLQGAYYEQYF. In DNA, the CDR3 is TGTGCCAGCCTACAGGGGGCCTACTACGAGCAGTACTTC.

At least ten counts were recorded for this clonotype. V and J are TRBV11-2 and TRBJ1-3; D is undetermined. V lost 5 bases, J lost 3 bases, and 11 bases lay in between. Per the germline V gene, CDR1 is SGHAT and CDR2 is FQNNGV. This CDR3 is built from 14 residues. As DNA, the CDR3 is TGTGCCAGCAGCGAGGACTTTTTTGGAAACACCATATATTTT. Encoded protein: CASSEDFFGNTIYF.

This clonotype occurred many times. This chain joins TRBV18 and TRBJ1-5; possibly TRBD1 for D (6 bases). The CDR3 loop spans 14 amino acids. V lost 6 bases to trimming and J lost 6 bases, with 15 bases between them. CDR1 and CDR2 (germline): KGHSH, LQKENI. The CDR3 reads CASSHSGESQPQHF. Written as DNA, the CDR3 is TGTGCCAGCTCGCACTCAGGGGAAAGTCAGCCCCAGCATTTT.

This clonotype was counted many times. The chain recombines TRBV27 with TRBJ2-3, with 11 bases aligning to TRBD2. V trimming: 7 bases; J trimming: 0 bases; junction bases outside the gene matches: 12. The CDR3 contains 18 residues. Germline CDR1 reads MNHEY; CDR2 reads SMNVEV (reference sequence). The CDR3 sequence is CASTDYLAGGSSTDTQYF. CDR3 DNA sequence: TGTGCCAGCACTGATTACCTAGCGGGGGGATCTAGCACAGATACGCAGTATTTT.

In this sample, this clonotype turned up many times. The chain combines TRBV12-3 or TRBV12-4 with TRBJ1-1; no reliable D call. This CDR3 is built from 13 residues. The V and J ends lost 3 bases and 6 bases respectively, with 11 bases between them. Here the CDR3 DNA reads TGTGCCAGCAGTTTTGTTGGGGAAGCTGAAGCTTTCTTT. Its protein is CASSFVGEAEAFF.

This clonotype occurred many times. The genes are TRBV6-2 or TRBV6-3 and TRBJ2-3, with D perhaps TRBD1 (6 bases). This CDR3 spans 16 amino acids. Looked up from germline, CDR1 is MNHEY and CDR2 is SVGEGT. Trimming shortened V by 6 bases and J by 1 base, and 17 bases separated the two germline ends. In DNA, the CDR3 is TGTGCCAGCAGGTCCGGGACAAATTCGCGCACAGATACGCAGTATTTT. This sequence encodes CASRSGTNSRTDTQYF.

This clonotype was counted many times. The chain carries TRBV20-1 and TRBJ2-2, with 8 bases aligning to TRBD2. The CDR3 extends over 19 amino acids. Germline lookup yields CDR1 DFQATT and CDR2 SNEGSKA (reference sequence). V trimming: 1 base; J trimming: 0 bases; junction bases outside the gene matches: 13. In DNA form, the CDR3 reads TGCAGTGCTAGAGGGGGAGCTAGCGGGCGACCTGCGAACACCGGGGAGCTGTTTTTT. Protein product: CSARGGASGRPANTGELFF.

The chain is built from TRBV27 and TRBJ2-7, with D perhaps matching TRBD1 (6 bases). Trimming left V 5 bases short and J 4 bases short, with 18 bases between. CDR3 length equals 15 residues. CDR1 and CDR2 (germline): MNHEY, SMNVEV (reference sequence). The CDR3 is CASSLGAKPGYEQYV. CDR3 in DNA: TGTGCCAGCAGTCTGGGGGCCAAACCAGGGTACGAGCAGTACGTC.

The chain combines TRBV6-6 with TRBJ1-1; D is perhaps TRBD1 (6 bases). The CDR3 is 17 residues long. The germline gives CDR1 MNHNY, CDR2 SVGAGI (reference sequence). Trimming cost V 1 base and J 4 bases, with 19 bases left between them. The DNA of the CDR3 is TGTGCCAGCAGTTACTTACCCTTCGACAGGTCTAGCACTGAAGCTTTCTTT. Translating gives CASSYLPFDRSSTEAFF.

This clonotype was recorded many times. V is TRBV7-8 and J is TRBJ2-3; 9 bases match TRBD1. V gave up 1 base and J gave up 3 bases; unmatched junction bases: 2. CDR1 is SGHVS and CDR2 is FQNEAQ in the germline V gene. The CDR3 has 15 amino acids. In nucleotides, the CDR3 is TGTGCCAGCAGCTTAGGGGACAGGGCTACAGATACGCAGTATTTT. Protein: CASSLGDRATDTQYF. The whole variable domain, filled in from reference TRBV7-8 and TRBJ2-3, reads GAGVSQSPRYKVAKRGQDVALRCDPISGHVSLFWYQQALGQGPEFLTYFQNEAQLDKSGLPSDRFFAERPEGSVSTLKIQRTQQEDSAVYLCASSLGDRATDTQYFGPGTRLTVL.

This clonotype was counted at least ten times. The J gene is TRBJ2-5, the V gene TRBV5-1; D is unclear. CDR1 SGHRS and CDR2 YFSETQ come from the germline V gene. The CDR3 has 15 residues. V lost 0 bases and J 1 base, leaving 10 bases between the germline ends. CDR3 nucleotides: TGCGCCAGCAGCTTGGATCCCACAGTCCAAGAGACCCAGTACTTC. Its protein product is CASSLDPTVQETQYF.

Only a few counts were recorded for this clonotype. This chain connects TRBV19 to TRBJ1-1; a possible D gene is TRBD1 (6 bases). Trimming cost V 5 bases and J 3 bases, with 16 bases left between them. The length of the CDR3 is 15 residues. Germline CDR1 reads LNHDA; CDR2 reads SQIVND (reference sequence). The CDR3 loop reads CASSDRQVEDTEAFF. The CDR3, as DNA: TGTGCCAGTAGTGACCGACAGGTGGAGGACACTGAAGCTTTCTTT.

The sample holds many counts of this clonotype. The chain couples TRBV20-1 to TRBJ1-1; D perhaps matches TRBD1 (6 bases). The germline V gene has CDR1 DFQATT and CDR2 SNEGSKA (reference sequence). With 1 base removed from V and 5 bases from J, the gap between germline ends came to 14 bases. CDR3 length: 14 residues. The CDR3 sequence is CSARGGGPLTEAFF. In DNA, the CDR3 is TGCAGTGCTAGAGGCGGGGGGCCTTTGACTGAAGCTTTCTTT.

This clonotype was seen ten or more times. The V gene is TRBV28, the J gene TRBJ1-1, with TRBD1 as a possible D gene (5 bases). The CDR3 is 14 residues long. The V gene's germline CDR1 is MDHEN and CDR2 SYDVKM. V was trimmed by 5 bases and J by 3 bases, leaving 13 bases between them. The CDR3 coding sequence is TGTGCCAGCAGTAGATTGGGACGCGACACTGAAGCTTTCTTT. Translated, it gives CASSRLGRDTEAFF.

This clonotype appeared many times. V and J are TRBV6-5 and TRBJ2-2; D is uncertain. Germline CDR1 is MNHEY and CDR2 is SVGAGI. V gave up 2 bases and J gave up 6 bases, with 4 bases separating them. This CDR3 is built from 12 residues. CDR3 sequence: CASSYNPGELFF. CDR3 sequence (DNA): TGTGCCAGCAGTTACAACCCCGGGGAGCTGTTTTTT.

There are many counts of this clonotype. In DNA form, the CDR3 reads TGTGCCAGCAGTTTACGACAGGGACGCCACGAGCAGTACTTC. Its protein is CASSLRQGRHEQYF. The chain recombines TRBV27 with TRBJ2-7; 7 bases fit TRBD1. The length of the CDR3 is 14 residues. Trimming removed 2 bases from V and 5 bases from J; junction bases left unmatched: 6. CDR1 and CDR2 from the germline V gene are MNHEY and SMNVEV (reference sequence).

This clonotype was seen many times. CDR3 protein: CSASVGQGRGYTF. In nucleotides, the CDR3 is TGCAGTGCTAGCGTGGGACAGGGCCGTGGCTACACCTTC. The chain couples TRBV20-1 to TRBJ1-2; 9 nucleotides line up with TRBD1. CDR3 length: 13 residues. The J segment lost 7 bases and the V segment lost 3 bases, leaving 6 bases of the junction unmatched. CDR1 is DFQATT and CDR2 is SNEGSKA in the germline V gene (reference sequence).

The table lists this clonotype with many counts. The J gene is TRBJ1-1, the V gene TRBV7-9, with D unclear. The V gene lost 5 bases and the J gene lost 1 base, with 20 bases spanning the gap. Germline V lookup: CDR1 SEHNR, CDR2 FQNEAQ (reference sequence). The CDR3 contains 17 residues. The CDR3 nucleotides are TGTGCCAGCAGCCCCCAGTCGGGGAGACCGCAGAACACTGAAGCTTTCTTT. Translated: CASSPQSGRPQNTEAFF.

A few counts support this clonotype. The chain carries TRBV9 and TRBJ2-6; D possibly corresponds to TRBD2 (6 bases). Germline assignment: CDR1 SGDLS and CDR2 YYNGEE. The length of the CDR3 is 16 residues. V was clipped by 0 bases and J by 2 bases, with 9 bases between them. CDR3 sequence reads: CASSVVSGAGANVLTF. In DNA form, the CDR3 reads TGTGCCAGCAGCGTAGTCTCGGGGGCTGGGGCCAACGTCCTGACTTTC. The full variable domain, with the rest looked up from reference TRBV9 and TRBJ2-6, is DSGVTQTPKHLITATGQRVTLRCSPRSGDLSVYWYQQSLDQGLQFLIQYYNGEERAKGNILERFSAQQFPDLHSELNLSSLELGDSALYFCASSVVSGAGANVLTFGAGSRLTVL.

This chain joins TRBV2 and TRBJ1-5; 7 nucleotides align to TRBD1. The junction had 20 bases not matched to a gene; V was cut back by 6 bases and J by 9 bases. The CDR3 has 17 residues. Germline V CDR1 and CDR2: SNHLY, FYNNEI. The DNA of the CDR3 is TGTGCCAGCAGGAGGTTCGGTGGACAGGCTACGGGGGGGCCCCAGCATTTT. It codes for CASRRFGGQATGGPQHF.

This clonotype was detected many times. The chain uses TRBV5-1 and TRBJ1-5, with TRBD1 matching over 9 bases. Trimming took 2 bases from V and 8 from J; bases not matched to a gene: 14. CDR1 is SGHRS and CDR2 is YFSETQ in the germline V gene. The length of the CDR3 is 17 residues. Here the CDR3 reads CASSLGPETGGAEPQHF. CDR3 nucleotide sequence: TGCGCCAGCAGCTTAGGGCCAGAAACAGGGGGCGCGGAGCCCCAGCATTTT.

This clonotype has ten or more counts. This chain links TRBV20-1 with TRBJ2-7; TRBD1 matches at 8 bases. The germline gives CDR1 DFQATT, CDR2 SNEGSKA (reference sequence). The CDR3 consists of 14 residues. With V trimmed by 3 bases and J by 2 bases, 6 bases remained unmatched. CDR3 in amino acids: CSASPGTGTYEQYV. In DNA, the CDR3 is TGCAGTGCTAGCCCCGGGACAGGAACCTACGAGCAGTACGTC.

This clonotype was observed many times. A much larger clonotype is one base distant, so this may be a read error. The gene calls are TRBV20-1 and TRBJ1-1; D uncertain. Looked up from germline, CDR1 is DFQATT and CDR2 is SNEGSKA (reference sequence). This CDR3 has 11 amino acids. CDR3 protein: CSARVNTEAFF. Here the CDR3 DNA reads TGCAGTGCCAGAGTGAACACTGAAGCTTTCTTT.

This clonotype is categorized as medium-sized. The chain uses TRBV29-1 and TRBJ2-7; D is possibly TRBD1 (5 bases). From germline, CDR1 is SQVTM and CDR2 ANQGSEA. The CDR3 extends over 12 amino acids. Trimming pared 6 bases from V and 3 bases from J, leaving 12 bases between. CDR3 amino acids: CSVQGLDYEQYV. In DNA form, the CDR3 reads TGCAGCGTCCAGGGTTTGGACTACGAGCAGTACGTC.